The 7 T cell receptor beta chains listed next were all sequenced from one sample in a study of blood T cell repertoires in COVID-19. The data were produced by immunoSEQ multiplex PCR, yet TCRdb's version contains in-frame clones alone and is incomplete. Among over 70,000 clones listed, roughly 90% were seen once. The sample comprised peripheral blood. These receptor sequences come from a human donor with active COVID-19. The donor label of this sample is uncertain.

The CDR3 sequence is CASRHTQELNTEAFF. The CDR3 nucleotides are TGTGCCAGCAGACATACACAGGAATTGAACACTGAAGCTTTCTTT. This chain uses TRBV6-5 with TRBJ1-1; TRBD1 is a possible D gene (5 bases). V lost 6 bases and J lost 0, with 14 bases in between. This CDR3 contains 15 residues. CDR1 MNHEY and CDR2 SVGAGI come from the germline V gene.

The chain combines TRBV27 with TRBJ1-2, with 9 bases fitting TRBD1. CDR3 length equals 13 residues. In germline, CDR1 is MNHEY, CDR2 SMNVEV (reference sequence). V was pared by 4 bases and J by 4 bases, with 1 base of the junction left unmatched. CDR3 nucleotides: TGTGCCAGCAGTTCGGACAGGGGCTATGGCTACACCTTC. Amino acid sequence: CASSSDRGYGYTF.

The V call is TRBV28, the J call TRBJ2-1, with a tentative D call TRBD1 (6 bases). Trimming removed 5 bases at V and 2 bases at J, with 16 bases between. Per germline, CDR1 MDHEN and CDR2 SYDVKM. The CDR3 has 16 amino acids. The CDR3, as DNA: TGTGCCAGCAGTGCCACCGGACAGCCTACCTACAATGAGCAGTTCTTC. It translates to CASSATGQPTYNEQFF.

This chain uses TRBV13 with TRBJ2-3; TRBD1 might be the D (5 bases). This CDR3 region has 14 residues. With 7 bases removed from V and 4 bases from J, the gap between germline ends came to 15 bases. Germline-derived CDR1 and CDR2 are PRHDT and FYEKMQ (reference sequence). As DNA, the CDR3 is TGTGCCAGCACAAGGGCAGGGTTGGCAGATACGCAGTATTTT. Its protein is CASTRAGLADTQYF.

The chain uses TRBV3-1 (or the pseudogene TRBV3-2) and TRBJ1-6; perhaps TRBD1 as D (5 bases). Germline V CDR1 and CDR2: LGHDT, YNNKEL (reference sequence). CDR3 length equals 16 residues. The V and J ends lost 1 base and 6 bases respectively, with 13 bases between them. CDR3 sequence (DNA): TGTGCCAGCAGCCAAGTAGCAGGGTCGGGTAATTCACCCCTCCACTTT. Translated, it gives CASSQVAGSGNSPLHF.

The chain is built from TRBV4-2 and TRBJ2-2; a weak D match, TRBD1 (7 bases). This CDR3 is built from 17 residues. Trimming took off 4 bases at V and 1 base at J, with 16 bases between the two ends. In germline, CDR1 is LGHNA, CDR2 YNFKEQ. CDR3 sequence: CASSLPQGTENTGELFF. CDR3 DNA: TGTGCCAGCAGCCTACCACAGGGGACTGAGAACACCGGGGAGCTGTTTTTT.

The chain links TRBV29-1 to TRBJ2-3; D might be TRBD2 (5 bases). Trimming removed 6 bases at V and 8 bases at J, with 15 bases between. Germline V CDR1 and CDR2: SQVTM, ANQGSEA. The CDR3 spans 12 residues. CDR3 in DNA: TGCAGCGTGCGGGCGGGTGAGGCTACGCAGTATTTT. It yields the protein CSVRAGEATQYF.